This T cell receptor beta chain was recovered during a study of blood T cell repertoires in COVID-19. Study as a whole: Spain, Italy and the United States supplied samples that represented acute and convalescent COVID-19. T cells, B-cell-depleted T cells, or PBMCs provided the cDNA or gDNA that served as material.

Per the authors' pipeline: Amplification of reference gene primers provided the estimated nucleated cell counts. Sequencing was performed with immunoSEQ multiplex PCR; in TCRdb, only in-frame clones are kept and a portion is missing. V, J and clone size were drawn from that table, and D and trimming were deduced from the DNA. The sample lists approximately 200,000 clones, roughly nine tenths seen once, with about 2% in the top ten. The length of the CDR3 is 13 residues. Germline V gene lookup returns CDR1 GTSNPN and CDR2 SVGIG (reference sequence). V dropped 1 base and J dropped 5; count of bases not matched to a gene: 4.

The material sequenced was peripheral blood. The chain carries TRBV30 and TRBJ2-7; the match to TRBD1 covers 8 bases. This receptor was obtained from a woman aged 50 to 60 with acute or convalescent COVID-19. The CDR3 coding sequence is TGTGCCTGGAGTGAAGAGACAGGGGACGAGCAGTACTTC. The encoded protein is CAWSEETGDEQYF.